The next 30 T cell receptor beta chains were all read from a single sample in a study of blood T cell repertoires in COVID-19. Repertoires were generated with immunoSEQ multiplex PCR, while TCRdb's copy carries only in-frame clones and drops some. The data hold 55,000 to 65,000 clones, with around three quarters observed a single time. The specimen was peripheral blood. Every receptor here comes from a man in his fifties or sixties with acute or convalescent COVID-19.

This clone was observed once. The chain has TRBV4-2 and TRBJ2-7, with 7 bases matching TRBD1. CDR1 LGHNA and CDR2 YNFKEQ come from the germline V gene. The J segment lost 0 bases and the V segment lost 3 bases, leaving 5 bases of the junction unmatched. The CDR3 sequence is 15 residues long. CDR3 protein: CASSQPGQSSYEQYF. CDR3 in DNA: TGTGCCAGCAGCCAGCCGGGACAGAGCTCCTACGAGCAGTACTTC.

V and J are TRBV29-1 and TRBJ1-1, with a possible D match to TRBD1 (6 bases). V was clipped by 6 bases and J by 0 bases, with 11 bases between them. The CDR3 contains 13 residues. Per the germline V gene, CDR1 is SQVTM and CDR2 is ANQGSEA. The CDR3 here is CSVRTVMNTEAFF. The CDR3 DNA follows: TGCAGCGTGAGGACAGTCATGAACACTGAAGCTTTCTTT.

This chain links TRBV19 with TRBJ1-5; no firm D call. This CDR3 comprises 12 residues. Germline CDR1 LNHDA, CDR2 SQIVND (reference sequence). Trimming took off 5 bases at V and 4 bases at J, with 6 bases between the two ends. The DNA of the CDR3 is TGTGCCAGTAGTCGGAGAAATCAGCCCCAGCATTTT. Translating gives CASSRRNQPQHF.

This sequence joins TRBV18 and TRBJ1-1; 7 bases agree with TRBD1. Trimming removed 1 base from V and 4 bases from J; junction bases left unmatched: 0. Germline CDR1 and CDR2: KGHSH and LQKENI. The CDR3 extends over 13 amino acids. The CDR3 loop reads CASSPQGATEAFF. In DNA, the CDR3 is TGTGCCAGCTCACCACAGGGGGCCACTGAAGCTTTCTTT.

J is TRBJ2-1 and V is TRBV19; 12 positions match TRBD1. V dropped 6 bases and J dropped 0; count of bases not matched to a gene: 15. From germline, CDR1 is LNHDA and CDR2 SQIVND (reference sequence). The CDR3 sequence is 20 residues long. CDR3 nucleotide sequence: TGTGCCAGTAGGACCCTCCGGGACAGGGGGCCGTCGAGCTCCTACAATGAGCAGTTCTTC. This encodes CASRTLRDRGPSSSYNEQFF.

The chain's CDR3 is CSVSGLAGGLTGELFF. CDR3 in DNA: TGCAGCGTTTCGGGTTTAGCGGGAGGCCTCACCGGGGAGCTGTTTTTT. The chain combines TRBV29-1 with TRBJ2-2; 10 positions agree with TRBD2. The junction had 10 bases not matched to a gene; V was cut back by 5 bases and J by 4 bases. The CDR3 is 16 residues long. CDR1 and CDR2 (germline): SQVTM, ANQGSEA.

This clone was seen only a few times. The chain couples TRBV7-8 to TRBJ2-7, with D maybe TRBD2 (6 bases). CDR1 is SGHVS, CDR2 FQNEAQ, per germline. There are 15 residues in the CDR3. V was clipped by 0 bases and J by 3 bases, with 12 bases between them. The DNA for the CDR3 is TGTGCCAGCAGCTTAGCCGACCCGACTAGCTACGAGCAGTACTTC. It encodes CASSLADPTSYEQYF. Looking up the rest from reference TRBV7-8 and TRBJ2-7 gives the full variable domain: GAGVSQSPRYKVAKRGQDVALRCDPISGHVSLFWYQQALGQGPEFLTYFQNEAQLDKSGLPSDRFFAERPEGSVSTLKIQRTQQEDSAVYLCASSLADPTSYEQYFGPGTRLTVT.

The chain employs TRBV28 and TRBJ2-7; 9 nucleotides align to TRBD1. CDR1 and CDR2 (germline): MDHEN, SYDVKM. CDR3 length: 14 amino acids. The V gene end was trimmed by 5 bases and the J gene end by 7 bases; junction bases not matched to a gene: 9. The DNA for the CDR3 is TGTGCCAGCAGTCCACCCGGGACAGGGATTGAGCAGTACTTC. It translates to CASSPPGTGIEQYF.

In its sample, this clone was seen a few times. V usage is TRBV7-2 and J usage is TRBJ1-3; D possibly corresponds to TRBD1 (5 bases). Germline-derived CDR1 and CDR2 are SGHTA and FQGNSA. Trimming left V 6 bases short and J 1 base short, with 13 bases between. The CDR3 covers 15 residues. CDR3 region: CASSISGGSGNTIYF. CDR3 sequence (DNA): TGTGCCAGCAGTATTAGTGGGGGGTCTGGAAACACCATATATTTT.

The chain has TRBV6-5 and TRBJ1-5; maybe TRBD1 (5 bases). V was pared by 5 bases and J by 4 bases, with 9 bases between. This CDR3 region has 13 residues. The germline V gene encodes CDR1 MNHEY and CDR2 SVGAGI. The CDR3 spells CASSQTVNQPQHF. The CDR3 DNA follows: TGTGCCAGCAGTCAGACAGTAAATCAGCCCCAGCATTTT.

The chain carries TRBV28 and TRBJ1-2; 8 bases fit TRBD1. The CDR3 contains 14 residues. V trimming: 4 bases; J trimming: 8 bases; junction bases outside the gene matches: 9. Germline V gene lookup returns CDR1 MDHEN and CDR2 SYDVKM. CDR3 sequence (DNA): TGTGCCAGCAGTTCCCTAGGACAGGGATGGGGCTACACCTTC. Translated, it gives CASSSLGQGWGYTF.

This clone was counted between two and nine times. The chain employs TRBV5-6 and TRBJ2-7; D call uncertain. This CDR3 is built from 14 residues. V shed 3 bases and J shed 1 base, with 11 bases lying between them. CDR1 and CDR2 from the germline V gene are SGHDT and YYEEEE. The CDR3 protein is CASSSIEQSYEQYF. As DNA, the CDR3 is TGTGCCAGCAGCTCGATTGAACAGTCCTACGAGCAGTACTTC.

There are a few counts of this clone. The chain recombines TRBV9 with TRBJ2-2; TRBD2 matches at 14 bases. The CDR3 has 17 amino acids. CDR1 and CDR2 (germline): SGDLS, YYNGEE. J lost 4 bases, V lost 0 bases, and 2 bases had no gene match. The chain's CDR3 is CASSVEGLAGVTGELFF. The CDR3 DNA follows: TGTGCCAGCAGCGTAGAGGGACTAGCGGGAGTCACCGGGGAGCTGTTTTTT.

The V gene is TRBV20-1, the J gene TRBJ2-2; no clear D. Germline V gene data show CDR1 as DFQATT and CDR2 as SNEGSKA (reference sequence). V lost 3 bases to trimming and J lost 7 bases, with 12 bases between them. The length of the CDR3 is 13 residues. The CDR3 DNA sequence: TGCAGTGCTAGTATCACGGTCGGCGGGGAGCTGTTTTTT. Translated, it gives CSASITVGGELFF.

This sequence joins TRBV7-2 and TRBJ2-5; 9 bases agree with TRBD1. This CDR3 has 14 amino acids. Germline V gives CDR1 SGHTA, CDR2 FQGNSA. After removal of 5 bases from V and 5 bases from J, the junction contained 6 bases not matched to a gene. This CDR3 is CASSPRTGEETQYF. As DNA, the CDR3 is TGTGCCAGCAGCCCTCGGACAGGGGAGGAGACCCAGTACTTC.

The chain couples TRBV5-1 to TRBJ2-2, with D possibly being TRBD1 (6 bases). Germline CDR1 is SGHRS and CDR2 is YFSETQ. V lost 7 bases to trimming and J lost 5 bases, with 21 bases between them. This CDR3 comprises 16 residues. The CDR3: CASSPRRGSGTGELFF. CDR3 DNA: TGCGCCAGCTCTCCTCGTAGGGGGAGCGGTACCGGGGAGCTGTTTTTT.

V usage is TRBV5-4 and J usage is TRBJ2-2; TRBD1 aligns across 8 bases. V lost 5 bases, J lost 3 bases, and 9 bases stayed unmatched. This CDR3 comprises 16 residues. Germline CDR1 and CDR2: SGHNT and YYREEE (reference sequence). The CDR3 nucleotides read TGTGCCAGCAGTAAAACAGGGGGACAAGACACCGGGGAGCTGTTTTTT. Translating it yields CASSKTGGQDTGELFF. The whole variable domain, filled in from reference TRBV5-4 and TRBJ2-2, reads ETGVTQSPTHLIKTRGQQVTLRCSSQSGHNTVSWYQQALGQGPQFIFQYYREEENGRGNFPPRFSGLQFPNYSSELNVNALELDDSALYLCASSKTGGQDTGELFFGEGSRLTVL.

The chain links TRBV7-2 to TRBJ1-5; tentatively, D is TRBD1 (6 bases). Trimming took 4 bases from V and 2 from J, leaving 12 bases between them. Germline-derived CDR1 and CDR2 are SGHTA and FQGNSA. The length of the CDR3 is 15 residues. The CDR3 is CASSSLTGGNQPQHF. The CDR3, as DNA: TGTGCCAGCAGCTCATTGACAGGAGGCAATCAGCCCCAGCATTTT.

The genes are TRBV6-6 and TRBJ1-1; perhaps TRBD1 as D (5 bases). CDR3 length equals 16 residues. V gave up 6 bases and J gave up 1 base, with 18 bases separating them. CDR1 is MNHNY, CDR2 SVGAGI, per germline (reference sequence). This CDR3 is CASSRVEGRGNTEAFF. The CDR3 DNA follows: TGTGCCAGCAGCCGGGTGGAGGGACGGGGGAACACTGAAGCTTTCTTT.

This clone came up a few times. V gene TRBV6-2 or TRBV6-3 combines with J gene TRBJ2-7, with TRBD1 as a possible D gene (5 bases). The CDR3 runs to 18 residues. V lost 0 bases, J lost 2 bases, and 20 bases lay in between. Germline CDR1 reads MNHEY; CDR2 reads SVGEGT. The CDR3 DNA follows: TGTGCCAGCAGTTACTCGGCTGTAACAGGCCAACCGGCCTACGAGCAGTACTTC. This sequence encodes CASSYSAVTGQPAYEQYF.

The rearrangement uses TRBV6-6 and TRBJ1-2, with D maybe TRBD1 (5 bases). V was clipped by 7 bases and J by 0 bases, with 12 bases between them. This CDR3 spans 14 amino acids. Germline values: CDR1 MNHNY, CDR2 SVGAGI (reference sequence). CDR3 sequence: CASTYTGANYGYTF. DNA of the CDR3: TGTGCCAGCACCTACACAGGAGCTAACTATGGCTACACCTTC.

CDR3 nucleotides: TGTGCCAGCAGCCAAACGGTCCAGGGCTATGGCTACACCTTC. Protein product: CASSQTVQGYGYTF. The genes are TRBV14 and TRBJ1-2; possibly TRBD1 for D (5 bases). CDR3 length equals 14 residues. Trimming removed 2 bases at V and 4 bases at J, with 11 bases between. Germline CDR1 reads SGHDN; CDR2 reads FVKESK.

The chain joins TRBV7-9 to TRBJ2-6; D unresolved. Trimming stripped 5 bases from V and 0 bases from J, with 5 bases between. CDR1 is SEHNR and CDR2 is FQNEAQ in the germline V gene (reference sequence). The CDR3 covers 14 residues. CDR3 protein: CASSLPSGANVLTF. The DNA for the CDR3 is TGTGCCAGCAGCCTCCCCTCTGGGGCCAACGTCCTGACTTTC.

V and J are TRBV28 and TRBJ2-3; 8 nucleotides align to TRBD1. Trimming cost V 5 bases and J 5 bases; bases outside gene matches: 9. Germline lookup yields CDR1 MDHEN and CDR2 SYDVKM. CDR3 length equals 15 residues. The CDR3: CASSPRTGIGDTQYF. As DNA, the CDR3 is TGTGCCAGCAGTCCCCGGACAGGGATTGGAGATACGCAGTATTTT.

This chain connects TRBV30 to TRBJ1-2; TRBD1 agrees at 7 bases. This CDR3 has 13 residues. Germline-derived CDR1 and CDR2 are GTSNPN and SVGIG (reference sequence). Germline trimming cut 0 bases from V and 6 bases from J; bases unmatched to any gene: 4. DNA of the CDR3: TGTGCCTGGAGTGTAGGGGGCAGCGATGGCTACACCTTC. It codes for CAWSVGGSDGYTF. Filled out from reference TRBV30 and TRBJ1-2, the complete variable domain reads SQTIHQWPATLVQPVGSPLSLECTVEGTSNPNLYWYRQAAGRGLQLLFYSVGIGQISSEVPQNLSASRPQDRQFILSSKKLLLSDSGFYLCAWSVGGSDGYTFGSGTRLTVV.

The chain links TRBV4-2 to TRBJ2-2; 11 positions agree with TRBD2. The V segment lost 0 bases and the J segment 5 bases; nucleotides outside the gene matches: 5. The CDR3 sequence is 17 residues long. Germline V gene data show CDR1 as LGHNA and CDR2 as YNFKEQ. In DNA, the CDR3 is TGTGCCAGCAGCCAAGAGTCACTAGCGGGAGAAACCGGGGAGCTGTTTTTT. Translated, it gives CASSQESLAGETGELFF.

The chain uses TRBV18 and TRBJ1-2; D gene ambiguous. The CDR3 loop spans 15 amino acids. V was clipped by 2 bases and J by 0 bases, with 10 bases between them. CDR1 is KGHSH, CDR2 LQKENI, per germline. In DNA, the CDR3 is TGTGCCAGCTCACCAGACGAGACATCTAACTATGGCTACACCTTC. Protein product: CASSPDETSNYGYTF.

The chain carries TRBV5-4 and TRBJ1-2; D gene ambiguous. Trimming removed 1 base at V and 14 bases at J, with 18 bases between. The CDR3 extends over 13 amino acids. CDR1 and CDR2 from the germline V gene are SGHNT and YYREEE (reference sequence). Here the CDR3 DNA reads TGTGCCAGCAGCTTGTGGCAGGCCAGTTCTCGTACCTTC. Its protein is CASSLWQASSRTF.

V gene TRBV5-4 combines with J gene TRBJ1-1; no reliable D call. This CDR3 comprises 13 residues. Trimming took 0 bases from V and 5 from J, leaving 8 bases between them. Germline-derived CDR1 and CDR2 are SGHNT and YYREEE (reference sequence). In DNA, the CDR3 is TGTGCCAGCAGCTTGGACCGAGTGACTGAAGCTTTCTTT. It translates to CASSLDRVTEAFF.

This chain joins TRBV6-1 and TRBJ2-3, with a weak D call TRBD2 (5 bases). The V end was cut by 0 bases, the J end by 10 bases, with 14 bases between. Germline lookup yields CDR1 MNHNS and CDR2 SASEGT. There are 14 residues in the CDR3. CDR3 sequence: CASSEARTGDSQYF. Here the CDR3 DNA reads TGTGCCAGCAGTGAAGCAAGGACTGGGGATTCGCAGTATTTT.